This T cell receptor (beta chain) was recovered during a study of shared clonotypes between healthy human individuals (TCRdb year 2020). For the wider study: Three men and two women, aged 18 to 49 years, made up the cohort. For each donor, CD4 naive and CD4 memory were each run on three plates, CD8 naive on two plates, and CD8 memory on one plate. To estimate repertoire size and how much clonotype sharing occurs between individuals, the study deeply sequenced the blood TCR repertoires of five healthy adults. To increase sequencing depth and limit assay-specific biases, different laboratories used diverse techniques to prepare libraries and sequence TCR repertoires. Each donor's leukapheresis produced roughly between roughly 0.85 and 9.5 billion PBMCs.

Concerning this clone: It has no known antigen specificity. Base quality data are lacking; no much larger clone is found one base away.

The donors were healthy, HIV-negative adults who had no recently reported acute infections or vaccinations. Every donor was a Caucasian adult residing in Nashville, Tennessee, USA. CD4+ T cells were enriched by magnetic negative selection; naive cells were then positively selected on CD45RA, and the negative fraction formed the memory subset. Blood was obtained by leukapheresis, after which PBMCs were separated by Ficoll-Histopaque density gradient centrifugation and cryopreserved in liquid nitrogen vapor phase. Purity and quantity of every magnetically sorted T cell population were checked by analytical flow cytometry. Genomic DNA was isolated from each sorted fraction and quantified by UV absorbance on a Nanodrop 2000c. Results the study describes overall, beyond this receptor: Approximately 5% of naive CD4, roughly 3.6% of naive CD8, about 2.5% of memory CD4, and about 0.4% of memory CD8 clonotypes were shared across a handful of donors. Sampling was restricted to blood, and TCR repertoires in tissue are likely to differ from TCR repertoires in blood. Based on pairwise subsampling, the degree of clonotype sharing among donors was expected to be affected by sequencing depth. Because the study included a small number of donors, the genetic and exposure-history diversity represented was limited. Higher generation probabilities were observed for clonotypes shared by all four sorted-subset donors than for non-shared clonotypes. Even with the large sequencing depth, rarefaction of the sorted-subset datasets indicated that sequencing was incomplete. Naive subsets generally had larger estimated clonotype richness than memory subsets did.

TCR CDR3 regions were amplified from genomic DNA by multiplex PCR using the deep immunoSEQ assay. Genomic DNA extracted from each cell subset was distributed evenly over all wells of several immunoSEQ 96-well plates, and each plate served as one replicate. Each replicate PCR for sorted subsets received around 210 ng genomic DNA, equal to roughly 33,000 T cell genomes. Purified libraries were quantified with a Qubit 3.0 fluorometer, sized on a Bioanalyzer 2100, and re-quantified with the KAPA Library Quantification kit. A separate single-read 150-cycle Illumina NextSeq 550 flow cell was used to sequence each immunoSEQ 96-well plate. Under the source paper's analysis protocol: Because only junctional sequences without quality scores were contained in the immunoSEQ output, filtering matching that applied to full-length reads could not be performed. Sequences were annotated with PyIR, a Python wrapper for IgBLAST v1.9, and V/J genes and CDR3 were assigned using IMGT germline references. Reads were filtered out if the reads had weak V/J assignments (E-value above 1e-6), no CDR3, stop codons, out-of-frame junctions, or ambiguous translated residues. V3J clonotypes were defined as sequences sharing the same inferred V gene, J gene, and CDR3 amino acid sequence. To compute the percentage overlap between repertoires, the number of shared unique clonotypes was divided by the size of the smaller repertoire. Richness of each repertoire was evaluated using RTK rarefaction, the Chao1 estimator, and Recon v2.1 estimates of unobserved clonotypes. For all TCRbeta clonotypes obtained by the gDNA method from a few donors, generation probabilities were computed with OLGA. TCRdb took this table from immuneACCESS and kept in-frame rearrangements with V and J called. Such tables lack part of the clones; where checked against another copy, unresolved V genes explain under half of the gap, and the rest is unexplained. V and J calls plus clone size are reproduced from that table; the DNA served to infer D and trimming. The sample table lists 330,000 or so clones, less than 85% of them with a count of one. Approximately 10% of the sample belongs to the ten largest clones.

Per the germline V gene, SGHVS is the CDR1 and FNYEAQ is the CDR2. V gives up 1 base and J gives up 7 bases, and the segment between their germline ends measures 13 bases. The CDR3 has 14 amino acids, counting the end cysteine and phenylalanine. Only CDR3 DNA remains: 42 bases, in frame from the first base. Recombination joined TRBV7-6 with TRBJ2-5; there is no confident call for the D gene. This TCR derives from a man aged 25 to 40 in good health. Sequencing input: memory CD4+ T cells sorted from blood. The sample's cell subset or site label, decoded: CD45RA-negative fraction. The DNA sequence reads TGTGCCAGCAGCTTAGAGGCGATCCGGGCGACCCAGTACTTC. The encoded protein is CASSLEAIRATQYF.